This passage covers 7 T cell receptor beta chains from one sample sequenced in a study of human T cells and chemical hapten exposure. The time point is: pre-sensitization, week 0. The treatment here: therapeutic diphenylcyclopropenone sensitization with weekly scalp DPC. TCRdb used MiXCR to reprocess the RACE reads, holding one entry per CDR3 protein. The sample lists over 30,000 distinct CDR3 sequences; approximately 7.6% were seen once. The sample in question was whole blood, obtained in connection with sensitization to the hapten diphenylcyclopropenone (DPC). These TCRs come from a woman aged 45-65 years with alopecia areata. Some clones in this sample may be carry-over from other donors' samples.

Concerning this clonotype itself: One end of the junction varies from germline; a read error may be responsible. The CDR3 here is CASNLSGRNEQYF. The CDR3 DNA reads as TGTGCCAGCAATTTATCGGGGCGCAACGAGCAGTACTTC. The chain recombines TRBV28 with TRBJ2-7, with D perhaps given as TRBD1 or TRBD2 (5 bases each). The CDR3 covers 13 residues. CDR1 is MDHEN and CDR2 is SYDVKM in the germline V gene.

This clonotype was observed many times. This chain uses TRBV12-3 or TRBV12-4 with TRBJ1-6, with D possibly TRBD1 on 5 matching bases. This CDR3 is built from 15 residues. V lost 6 bases, J lost 6 bases, and 15 bases lay in between. CDR3 DNA: TGTGCCAGCAGGAGGGACGGGAGGATTAATTCACCCCTCCACTTT. Translated, it gives CASRRDGRINSPLHF.

This clonotype was seen many times. The V gene is TRBV11-2, the J gene TRBJ1-5, with 9 bases lining up with TRBD1. CDR3 length: 15 residues. Germline CDR1 and CDR2: SGHAT and FQNNGV. Unmatched junction bases numbered 8, after V lost 5 bases and J lost 6 bases. CDR3 sequence (DNA): TGTGCCAGCAGCCCCACGACAGGGGGGACTCAGCCCCAGCATTTT. Protein product: CASSPTTGGTQPQHF.

By frequency in the sample, this clonotype is medium-sized (0.01 to 0.1%). The chain has TRBV5-1 and TRBJ2-2; a weak D match, TRBD1 (5 bases). Trimming pared 5 bases from V and 4 bases from J, leaving 9 bases between. The CDR3 has 13 amino acids. Germline lookup yields CDR1 SGHRS and CDR2 YFSETQ. CDR3 amino acids: CASSPTVTGELFF. In DNA form, the CDR3 reads TGCGCCAGCAGTCCGACAGTCACCGGGGAGCTGTTTTTT. The whole variable domain, remainder taken from reference TRBV5-1 and TRBJ2-2, is KAGVTQTPRYLIKTRGQQVTLSCSPISGHRSVSWYQQTPGQGLQFLFEYFSETQRNKGNFPGRFSGRQFSNSRSEMNVSTLELGDSALYLCASSPTVTGELFFGEGSRLTVL.

The sample holds many counts of this clonotype. V and J are TRBV3-1 and TRBJ2-4; the match to TRBD2 covers 10 bases. This CDR3 is built from 17 residues. The germline V gene has CDR1 LGHDT and CDR2 YNNKEL (reference sequence). V shed 4 bases, J shed 9 bases, and the junction held 15 bases outside the gene matches. The CDR3: CASSPMVLAGPEGIQYF. Written as DNA, the CDR3 is TGTGCCAGCAGCCCGATGGTACTAGCGGGACCTGAAGGCATTCAGTACTTC.

Many counts were recorded for this clonotype. The gene calls are TRBV5-1 and TRBJ2-7; D is undetermined. V lost 4 bases, J lost 3 bases, and 11 bases lay in between. CDR1 is SGHRS and CDR2 is YFSETQ in the germline V gene. CDR3 length: 13 amino acids. As DNA, the CDR3 is TGCGCCAGCAGCCTGACTGGTAACTACGAGCAGTACTTC. This codes for CASSLTGNYEQYF.

This clonotype has just a few counts. The chain is built from TRBV6-1 and TRBJ1-5; no reliable D call. V was shortened by 3 bases and J by 0 bases, with 18 bases between the two germline ends. Germline loops: CDR1 MNHNS, CDR2 SASEGT. There are 18 residues in the CDR3. The CDR3 DNA reads as TGTGCCAGCAGTGAGTCCCTTAGACAAGTATATAGCAATCAGCCCCAGCATTTT. Encoded protein: CASSESLRQVYSNQPQHF.